This T cell receptor beta chain was obtained from a study of blood T cell repertoires in COVID-19. The overall study: From T cells, B-cell-depleted T cells, or PBMCs came the material, which was cDNA or gDNA.

The CDR3 spans 17 residues. The V segment lost 4 bases and the J segment 6 bases; nucleotides outside the gene matches: 10. The germline V gene encodes CDR1 SGHRS and CDR2 YFSETQ. In the original workflow: Counts of nucleated cells, estimated from reference gene primer amplification, were obtained. Libraries were prepared by immunoSEQ multiplex PCR; TCRdb keeps only in-frame clonotypes and omits some of them. V and J calls and clone size are copied from that table; D and trimming were computed from the DNA. The data contain tens of thousands of clones, about 77% of them singletons. A Seattle source enrolled patients during active infection and followed them longitudinally.

The rearrangement links TRBV5-1 to TRBJ2-3; 14 bases fit TRBD2. This TCR was sampled from a man in his 70s with COVID-19, enrolled during active disease. The sequencing input was peripheral blood. The CDR3 loop is CASSRWTSGGSSDTQYF. As DNA, the CDR3 is TGCGCCAGCAGCCGATGGACTAGCGGGGGGTCCTCGGATACGCAGTATTTT.